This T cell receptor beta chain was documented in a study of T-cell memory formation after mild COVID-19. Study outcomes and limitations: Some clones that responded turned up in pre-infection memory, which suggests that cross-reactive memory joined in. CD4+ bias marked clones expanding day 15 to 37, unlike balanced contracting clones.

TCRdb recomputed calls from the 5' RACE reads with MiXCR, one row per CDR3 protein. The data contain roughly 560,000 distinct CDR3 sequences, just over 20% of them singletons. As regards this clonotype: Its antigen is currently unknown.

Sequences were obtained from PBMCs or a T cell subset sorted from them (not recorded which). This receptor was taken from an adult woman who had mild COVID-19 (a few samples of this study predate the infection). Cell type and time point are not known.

CDR3: CASSLGYYSGNTIYF. CDR3 DNA: TGTGCCAGCAGCTTGGGGTATTACTCTGGAAACACCATATATTTT. The chain recombines TRBV13 with TRBJ1-3; unclear D gene. Germline loops: CDR1 PRHDT, CDR2 FYEKMQ (reference sequence). Trimming left V 3 bases short and J 0 bases short, with 9 bases between. This CDR3 is built from 15 residues.